Only a few counts were recorded for the clone carrying this T cell receptor beta chain. The antigen remains unidentified. Incorporated into the TCR beta cDNA libraries were unique molecular identifiers, which served to reduce PCR and sequencing biases. T cells numbering about 0.9 to 11 million gave rise to 500,000 to 600,000 cDNA molecules. TCRdb independently ran MiXCR on the PCR reads; one entry per CDR3 protein. The sample comprises 430,000 or so distinct CDR3 sequences, 30% to 40% of which are singletons, and approximately 7.6% rests with the top ten. This specimen comes from a study of post-analysis software for immune sequencing data. The wider study: Patients with relapsing-remitting, secondary progressive and progressive-relapsing multiple sclerosis courses were all represented.

Study conclusions and caveats: Normalized Chao1 diversity in multiple sclerosis patients fell significantly below that of controls. About 5 TRBV segments occurring more often in patients than controls included TRBV5-6, TRBV5-1 and TRBV20-1.

Germline assignment: CDR1 ENHRY and CDR2 SYGVKD. V dropped 4 bases and J dropped 5 bases, with 11 bases sitting between them. The length of the CDR3 is 13 residues. This TCR came from a girl aged 2 to 10 with multiple sclerosis. This rearrangement joins TRBV10-3 to TRBJ2-5; the D gene is possibly TRBD1 (5 bases). Sequencing was performed on blood. The CDR3 loop reads CAISARGLETQYF. CDR3 nucleotides: TGTGCCATCAGTGCTAGGGGTTTGGAGACCCAGTACTTC.